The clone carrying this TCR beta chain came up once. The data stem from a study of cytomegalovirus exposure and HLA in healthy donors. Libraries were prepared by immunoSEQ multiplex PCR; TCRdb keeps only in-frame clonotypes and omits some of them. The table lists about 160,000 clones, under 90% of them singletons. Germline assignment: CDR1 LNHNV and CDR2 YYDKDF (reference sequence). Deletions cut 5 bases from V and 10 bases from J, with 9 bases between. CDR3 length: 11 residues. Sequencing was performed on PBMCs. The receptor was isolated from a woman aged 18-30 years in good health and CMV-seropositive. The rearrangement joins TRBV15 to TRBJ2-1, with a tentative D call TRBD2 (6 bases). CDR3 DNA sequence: TGTGCCACCAGCTTTCGGGGGGAGCAGTTCTTC. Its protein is CATSFRGEQFF.